This T cell receptor beta chain appears in the sequencing data of a study of OX40 agonist ivuxolimab in advanced cancers. This CDR3 has 18 amino acids. V shed 3 bases, J shed 0 bases, and the junction held 14 bases outside the gene matches. Germline-derived CDR1 and CDR2 are SGHRS and YFSETQ. TCRdb keeps only in-frame clones here, not all; method: immunoSEQ multiplex PCR. The data contain approximately 99,000 clones, 70% to 90% of them singletons. This clonotype originated in an adult with an advanced solid tumor such as melanoma, head and neck, liver or kidney cancer. The chain couples TRBV5-1 to TRBJ1-1; 7 bases map to TRBD1. The sequencing here drew on CD4+ or CD8+ T cells sorted from blood, taken in a trial of the OX40 agonist ivuxolimab. CDR3 sequence reads: CASSSEGGKDVMNTEAFF. DNA for the CDR3: TGCGCCAGCAGCTCGGAAGGGGGCAAGGACGTCATGAACACTGAAGCTTTCTTT.